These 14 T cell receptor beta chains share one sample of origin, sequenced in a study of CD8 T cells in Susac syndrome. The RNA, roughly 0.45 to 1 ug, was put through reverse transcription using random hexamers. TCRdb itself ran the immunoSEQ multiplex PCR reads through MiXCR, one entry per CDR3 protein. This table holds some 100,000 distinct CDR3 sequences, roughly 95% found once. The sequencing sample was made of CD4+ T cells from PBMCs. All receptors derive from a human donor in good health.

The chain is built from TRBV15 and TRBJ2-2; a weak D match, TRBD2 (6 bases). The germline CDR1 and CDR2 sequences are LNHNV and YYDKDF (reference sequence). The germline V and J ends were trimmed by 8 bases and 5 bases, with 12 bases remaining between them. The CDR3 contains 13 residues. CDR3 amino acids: CATARGSTGELFF. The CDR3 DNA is TGTGCCACCGCTCGGGGGTCAACCGGGGAGCTGTTTTTT.

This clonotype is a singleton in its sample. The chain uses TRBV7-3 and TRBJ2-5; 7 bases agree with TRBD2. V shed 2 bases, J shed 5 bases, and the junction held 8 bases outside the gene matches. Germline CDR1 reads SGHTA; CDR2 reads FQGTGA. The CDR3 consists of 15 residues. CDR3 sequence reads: CASSLVGGGKETQYF. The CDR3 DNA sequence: TGTGCCAGCAGCTTAGTGGGCGGGGGAAAGGAGACCCAGTACTTC.

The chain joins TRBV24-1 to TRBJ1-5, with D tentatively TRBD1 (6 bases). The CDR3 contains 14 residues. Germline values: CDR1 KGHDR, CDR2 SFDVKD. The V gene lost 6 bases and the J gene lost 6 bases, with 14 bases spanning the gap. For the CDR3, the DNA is TGTGCCACCAGTAATACAGGGTACTCTCAGCCCCAGCATTTT. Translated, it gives CATSNTGYSQPQHF.

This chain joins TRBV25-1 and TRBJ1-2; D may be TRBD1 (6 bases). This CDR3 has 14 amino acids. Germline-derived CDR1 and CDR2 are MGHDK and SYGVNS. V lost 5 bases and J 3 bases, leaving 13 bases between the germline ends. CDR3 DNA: TGTGCCAGCAGTAAACAGGGAGGGGACTATGGCTACACCTTC. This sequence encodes CASSKQGGDYGYTF.

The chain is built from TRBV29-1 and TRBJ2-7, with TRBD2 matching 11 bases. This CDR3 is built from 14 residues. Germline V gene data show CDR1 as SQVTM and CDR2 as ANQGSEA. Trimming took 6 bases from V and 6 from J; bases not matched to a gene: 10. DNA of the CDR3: TGCAGCGTCGTTCAACTAGCGGGAGTAGTCGAGCAGTACTTC. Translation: CSVVQLAGVVEQYF.

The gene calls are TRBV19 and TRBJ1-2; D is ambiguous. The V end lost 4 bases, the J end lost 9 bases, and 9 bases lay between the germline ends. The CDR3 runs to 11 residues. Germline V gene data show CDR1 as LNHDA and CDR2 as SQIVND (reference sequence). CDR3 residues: CASSTASRYTF. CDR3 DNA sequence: TGTGCCAGTAGTACGGCCTCTCGCTACACCTTC.

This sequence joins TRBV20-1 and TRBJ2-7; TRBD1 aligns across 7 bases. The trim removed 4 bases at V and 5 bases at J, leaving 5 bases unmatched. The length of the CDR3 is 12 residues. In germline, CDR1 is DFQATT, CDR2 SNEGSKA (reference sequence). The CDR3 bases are TGCAGTGCTATTGACAGGGTGGACGAGCAGTACTTC. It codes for CSAIDRVDEQYF.

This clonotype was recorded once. CDR3 nucleotides: TGTGCCAGCAGCCCCCGGGGGAGCGGCCATACGCAGTATTTT. The encoded protein is CASSPRGSGHTQYF. The V gene is TRBV3-1, the J gene TRBJ2-3, with TRBD2 as a possible D gene (6 bases). Per the germline V gene, CDR1 is LGHDT and CDR2 is YNNKEL (reference sequence). This CDR3 comprises 14 residues. The V gene lost 4 bases and the J gene lost 7 bases, with 15 bases spanning the gap.

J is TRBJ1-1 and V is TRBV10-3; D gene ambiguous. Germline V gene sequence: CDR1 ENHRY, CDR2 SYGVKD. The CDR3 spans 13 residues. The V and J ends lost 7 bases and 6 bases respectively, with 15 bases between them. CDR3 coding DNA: TGTGCCATCAATATGGAGGCTGACGCTGAAGCTTTCTTT. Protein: CAINMEADAEAFF.

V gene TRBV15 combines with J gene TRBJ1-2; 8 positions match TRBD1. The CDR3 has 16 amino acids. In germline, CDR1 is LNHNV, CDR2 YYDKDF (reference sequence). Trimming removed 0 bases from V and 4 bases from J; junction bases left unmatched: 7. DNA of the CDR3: TGTGCCACCAGCAGAGACAAAAAGACAGGGGTCTATGGCTACACCTTC. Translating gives CATSRDKKTGVYGYTF.

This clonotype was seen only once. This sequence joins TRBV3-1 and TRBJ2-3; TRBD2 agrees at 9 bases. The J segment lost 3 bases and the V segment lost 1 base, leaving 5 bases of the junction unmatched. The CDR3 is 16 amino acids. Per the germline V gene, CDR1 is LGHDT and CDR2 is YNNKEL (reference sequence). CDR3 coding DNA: TGTGCCAGCAGCCAAGGAGGGCTAGCGGGAACAGATACGCAGTATTTT. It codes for CASSQGGLAGTDTQYF.

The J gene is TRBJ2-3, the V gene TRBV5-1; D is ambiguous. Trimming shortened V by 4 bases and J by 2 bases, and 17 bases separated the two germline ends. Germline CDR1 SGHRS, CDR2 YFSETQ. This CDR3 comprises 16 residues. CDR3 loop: CASSLISPRPTDTQYF. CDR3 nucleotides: TGCGCCAGCAGCCTGATATCTCCCCGACCCACAGATACGCAGTATTTT.

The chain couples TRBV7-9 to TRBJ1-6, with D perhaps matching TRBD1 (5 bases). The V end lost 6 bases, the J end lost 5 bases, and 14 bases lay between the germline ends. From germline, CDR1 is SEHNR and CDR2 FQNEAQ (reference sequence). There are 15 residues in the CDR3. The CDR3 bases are TGTGCCAGCAGACCCTCGGGGACGGATAATTCACCCCTCCACTTT. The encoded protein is CASRPSGTDNSPLHF.

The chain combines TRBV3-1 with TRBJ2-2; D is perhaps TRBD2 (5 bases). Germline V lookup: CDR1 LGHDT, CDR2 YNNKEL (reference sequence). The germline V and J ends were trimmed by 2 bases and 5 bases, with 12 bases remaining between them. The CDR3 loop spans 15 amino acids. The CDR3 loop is CASSQRGYGTGELFF. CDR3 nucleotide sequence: TGTGCCAGCAGCCAACGAGGGTATGGAACCGGGGAGCTGTTTTTT.